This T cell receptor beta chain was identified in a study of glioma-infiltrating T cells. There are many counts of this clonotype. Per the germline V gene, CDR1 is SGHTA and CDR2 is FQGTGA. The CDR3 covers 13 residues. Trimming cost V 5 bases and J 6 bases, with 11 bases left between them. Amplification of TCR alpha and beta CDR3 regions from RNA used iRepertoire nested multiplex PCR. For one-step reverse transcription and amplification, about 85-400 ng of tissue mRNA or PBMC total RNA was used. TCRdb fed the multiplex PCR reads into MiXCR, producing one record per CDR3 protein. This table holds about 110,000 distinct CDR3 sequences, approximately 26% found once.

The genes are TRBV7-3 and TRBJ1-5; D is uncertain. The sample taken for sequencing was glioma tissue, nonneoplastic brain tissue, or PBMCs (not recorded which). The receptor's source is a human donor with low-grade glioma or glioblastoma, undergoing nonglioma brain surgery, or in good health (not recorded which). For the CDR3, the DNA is TGTGCCAGCAGCATTGGTAGCGGTCAGCCCCAGCATTTT. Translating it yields CASSIGSGQPQHF.